Below, 9 T cell receptor beta chains from the same sample are listed, as sequenced in a study of circulating and synovial CD4+ cells in juvenile arthritis. The protocol was immunoSEQ multiplex PCR, while the TCRdb copy is restricted to in-frame clones and leaves out a portion. Altogether around 32,000 clones are present, approximately 92% being singletons, with the ten largest covering 2.5% to 3%. Sample: CD4+ T cells from blood. Receptors were obtained from a human donor with juvenile idiopathic arthritis.

This clone was found once. The chain links TRBV9 to TRBJ2-3, with D perhaps matching TRBD2 (6 bases). In germline, CDR1 is SGDLS, CDR2 YYNGEE. This CDR3 has 14 amino acids. Trimming left V 5 bases short and J 7 bases short, with 17 bases between. The DNA for the CDR3 is TGTGCCAGCAGGCCGGGAGCCCTAGGAAATACGCAGTATTTT. Translated: CASRPGALGNTQYF.

The chain recombines TRBV5-1 with TRBJ1-4; D unclear. V was shortened by 1 base and J by 7 bases, with 17 bases between the two germline ends. Looked up from germline, CDR1 is SGHRS and CDR2 is YFSETQ. The CDR3 loop spans 16 amino acids. The CDR3 nucleotides read TGCGCCAGCAGCTTGTATGGACCCTTGGAGGGTGAAAAACTGTTTTTT. Translating it yields CASSLYGPLEGEKLFF. The full variable domain, its missing parts supplied by reference TRBV5-1 and TRBJ1-4, is KAGVTQTPRYLIKTRGQQVTLSCSPISGHRSVSWYQQTPGQGLQFLFEYFSETQRNKGNFPGRFSGRQFSNSRSEMNVSTLELGDSALYLCASSLYGPLEGEKLFFGSGTQLSVL.

V usage is TRBV19 and J usage is TRBJ2-5, with 8 bases identical to TRBD1. Germline V gene data show CDR1 as LNHDA and CDR2 as SQIVND (reference sequence). V gave up 5 bases and J gave up 4 bases; unmatched junction bases: 12. The CDR3 covers 16 residues. The CDR3 sequence is CASSALGQGTRETQYF. DNA of the CDR3: TGTGCCAGTAGTGCCCTTGGACAGGGCACCCGAGAGACCCAGTACTTC. The full variable domain, its missing parts supplied by reference TRBV19 and TRBJ2-5, is DGGITQSPKYLFRKEGQNVTLSCEQNLNHDAMYWYRQDPGQGLRLIYYSQIVNDFQKGDIAEGYSVSREKKESFPLTVTSAQKNPTAFYLCASSALGQGTRETQYFGPGTRLLVL.

This chain joins TRBV28 and TRBJ2-1, with TRBD1 as a possible D gene (6 bases). The V end lost 11 bases, the J end lost 4 bases, and 18 bases lay between the germline ends. Germline CDR1 and CDR2: MDHEN and SYDVKM. This CDR3 contains 14 residues. DNA for the CDR3: TGTGCCGCAACAGGGATGGTGGGTTACAATGAGCAGTTCTTC. It yields the protein CAATGMVGYNEQFF.

The chain combines TRBV15 with TRBJ1-5; D is possibly TRBD1 (6 bases). The CDR3 is made up of 15 amino acids. Trimming removed 0 bases from V and 4 bases from J, with 10 bases in between. Per the germline V gene, CDR1 is LNHNV and CDR2 is YYDKDF (reference sequence). The CDR3 reads CATSRDTGQNQPQHF. Written as DNA, the CDR3 is TGTGCCACCAGCAGAGATACAGGACAGAATCAGCCCCAGCATTTT.

The chain is built from TRBV28 and TRBJ2-7; tentatively, D is TRBD1 (6 bases). The germline V gene encodes CDR1 MDHEN and CDR2 SYDVKM. This CDR3 has 18 amino acids. Trimming stripped 1 base from V and 3 bases from J, with 22 bases between. The CDR3 protein is CASSLSLSLAGVVYEQYF. As DNA, the CDR3 is TGTGCCAGCAGTTTATCCCTTAGCTTGGCAGGGGTTGTCTACGAGCAGTACTTC.

The chain couples TRBV29-1 to TRBJ2-1, with 9 bases identical to TRBD1. V dropped 6 bases and J dropped 6; count of bases not matched to a gene: 6. Germline CDR1 and CDR2: SQVTM and ANQGSEA. This CDR3 region has 13 residues. The CDR3 DNA follows: TGCAGCGTGGTGGACAGGGGAAGCAATGAGCAGTTCTTC. It is translated as CSVVDRGSNEQFF.

The chain joins TRBV18 to TRBJ2-5, with 8 bases aligning to TRBD1. Trimming removed 1 base from V and 5 bases from J; junction bases left unmatched: 6. From germline, CDR1 is KGHSH and CDR2 LQKENI. This CDR3 region has 15 residues. The CDR3 region has the DNA TGTGCCAGCTCACCACGGACAGGGATGAGGGAGACCCAGTACTTC. It is translated as CASSPRTGMRETQYF.

This rearrangement joins TRBV18 to TRBJ1-1; D gene unclear. V was cut by 6 bases and J by 3 bases, with 11 bases left in between. Germline assignment: CDR1 KGHSH and CDR2 LQKENI. The CDR3 is 13 amino acids. CDR3 DNA: TGTGCCAGCTCCCCGTCACAGTACACTGAAGCTTTCTTT. This translates into CASSPSQYTEAFF.